The TCR beta chain under discussion was sequenced for a study of blood T cell repertoires in COVID-19. Whole-study context: Sources were T cells, B-cell-depleted T cells, or PBMCs; the material itself was cDNA or gDNA.

Seattle patient enrollment occurred during active infection, with longitudinal follow-up thereafter. The authors' processing: Nucleated cell number was recorded as an estimate derived from reference gene primer amplification. Profiled with immunoSEQ multiplex PCR; TCRdb holds only in-frame clones, not every one. V, J and clone size were drawn from that table, and D and trimming were deduced from the DNA. The sample has about 160,000 clones, over 75% seen once. This sequence originates from an elderly man with COVID-19, enrolled during active disease. Sequenced sample: peripheral blood.

Here the CDR3 DNA reads TGTGCCAGCAGCTCTCGCAGGATTAGCACAGATACGCAGTATTTT. Amino acids: CASSSRRISTDTQYF. The J gene is TRBJ2-3, the V gene TRBV5-5; D is uncertain. The CDR3 is 15 residues long. V lost 3 bases, J lost 0 bases, and 11 bases lay in between. The germline gives CDR1 SGHKS, CDR2 YYEKEE (reference sequence).